A single sample is the source of the 10 T cell receptor beta chains below, sequenced in a study of blood T cell repertoires in COVID-19. Here immunoSEQ multiplex PCR was the method, and the copy in TCRdb shows in-frame clones only, minus some. The data hold about 90,000 clones, with around 90% observed a single time. The specimen was peripheral blood. The receptors shown here come from a human donor with active COVID-19. The donor label of this sample is uncertain.

The chain links TRBV2 to TRBJ1-3; the match to TRBD1 covers 8 bases. After removal of 6 bases from V and 4 bases from J, the junction contained 5 bases not matched to a gene. CDR3 length: 14 residues. Germline CDR1 SNHLY, CDR2 FYNNEI. CDR3 sequence reads: CASRGTGQGNTIYF. The CDR3 region has the DNA TGTGCCAGCAGGGGGACAGGTCAAGGAAACACCATATATTTT.

The chain combines TRBV28 with TRBJ1-5; 8 bases map to TRBD1. The germline gives CDR1 MDHEN, CDR2 SYDVKM. Trimming at V came to 8 bases and at J to 6 bases, leaving 6 bases not matched to a gene. The length of the CDR3 is 13 residues. The CDR3 sequence: CASVIQGGQPQHF. The DNA of the CDR3 is TGTGCCAGCGTCATACAGGGGGGTCAGCCCCAGCATTTT.

The chain employs TRBV18 and TRBJ1-1; D not certain. Trimming took off 2 bases at V and 0 bases at J, with 13 bases between the two ends. Germline V gene lookup returns CDR1 KGHSH and CDR2 LQKENI. The CDR3 is made up of 16 amino acids. CDR3 loop: CASSPISADMNTEAFF. CDR3 nucleotides: TGTGCCAGCTCACCAATTAGTGCAGACATGAACACTGAAGCTTTCTTT. Supplemented by reference TRBV18 and TRBJ1-1, the full variable domain reads NAGVMQNPRHLVRRRGQEARLRCSPMKGHSHVYWYRQLPEEGLKFMVYLQKENIIDESGMPKERFSAEFPKEGPSILRIQQVVRGDSAAYFCASSPISADMNTEAFFGQGTRLTVV.

The chain carries TRBV7-2 and TRBJ1-2; TRBD1 is a possible D gene (5 bases). CDR3 length: 14 amino acids. The V end lost 1 base, the J end lost 5 bases, and 11 bases lay between the germline ends. Per germline, CDR1 SGHTA and CDR2 FQGNSA. This CDR3 reads CASSLELTVYGYTF. The CDR3 DNA is TGTGCCAGCAGCTTAGAGCTGACAGTGTATGGCTACACCTTC.

The rearrangement links TRBV3-1 (or the pseudogene TRBV3-2) to TRBJ2-3, with D perhaps TRBD2 (5 bases). The CDR3 is 16 residues long. V lost 1 base to trimming and J lost 1 base, with 12 bases between them. Germline V lookup: CDR1 LGHDT, CDR2 YNNKEL (reference sequence). The CDR3 protein is CASSQGAVPRTDTQYF. CDR3 DNA sequence: TGTGCCAGCAGCCAAGGAGCGGTGCCTCGCACAGATACGCAGTATTTT.

CDR3 in amino acids: CASSQDRSNTGELFF. For the CDR3, the DNA is TGCGCCAGCAGCCAGGACAGATCGAACACCGGGGAGCTGTTTTTT. The rearrangement uses TRBV5-1 and TRBJ2-2; D perhaps matches TRBD1 (6 bases). Per germline, CDR1 SGHRS and CDR2 YFSETQ. V lost 4 bases and J lost 0, with 10 bases in between. This CDR3 is 15 amino acids long.

V usage is TRBV12-5 and J usage is TRBJ1-1, with 7 bases aligning to TRBD1. Germline V gives CDR1 LGHNT, CDR2 FRNRAP. Trimming at V came to 1 base and at J to 1 base, leaving 9 bases not matched to a gene. The CDR3 totals 17 residues. CDR3 sequence: CASGLARGQPKNTEAFF. The CDR3 nucleotides are TGTGCTAGTGGTTTGGCCCGGGGACAGCCCAAGAACACTGAAGCTTTCTTT.

The CDR3 coding sequence is TGTGCCAGCAGTGAAGCGAGGATAGGACAGGGGAATCAGCCCCAGCATTTT. It is translated as CASSEARIGQGNQPQHF. The chain uses TRBV6-1 and TRBJ1-5, with 9 positions matching TRBD1. This CDR3 spans 17 amino acids. Germline V CDR1 and CDR2: MNHNS, SASEGT. The junction had 7 bases not matched to a gene; V was cut back by 0 bases and J by 4 bases.

The genes are TRBV6-5 and TRBJ1-2, with D hard to call. Germline V gene lookup returns CDR1 MNHEY and CDR2 SVGAGI. The CDR3 spans 15 residues. V was clipped by 0 bases and J by 4 bases, with 12 bases between them. Written as DNA, the CDR3 is TGTGCCAGCAGTTACTCTATCAGGTCCTCCTATGGCTACACCTTC. It codes for CASSYSIRSSYGYTF.

V usage is TRBV29-1 and J usage is TRBJ2-3; maybe TRBD2 (5 bases). In germline, CDR1 is SQVTM, CDR2 ANQGSEA. V dropped 4 bases and J dropped 5 bases, with 16 bases sitting between them. The CDR3 is made up of 14 amino acids. The CDR3 DNA follows: TGCAGCGTTGTGTTTCTGGAGGTCGTAGATACGCAGTATTTT. This encodes CSVVFLEVVDTQYF.